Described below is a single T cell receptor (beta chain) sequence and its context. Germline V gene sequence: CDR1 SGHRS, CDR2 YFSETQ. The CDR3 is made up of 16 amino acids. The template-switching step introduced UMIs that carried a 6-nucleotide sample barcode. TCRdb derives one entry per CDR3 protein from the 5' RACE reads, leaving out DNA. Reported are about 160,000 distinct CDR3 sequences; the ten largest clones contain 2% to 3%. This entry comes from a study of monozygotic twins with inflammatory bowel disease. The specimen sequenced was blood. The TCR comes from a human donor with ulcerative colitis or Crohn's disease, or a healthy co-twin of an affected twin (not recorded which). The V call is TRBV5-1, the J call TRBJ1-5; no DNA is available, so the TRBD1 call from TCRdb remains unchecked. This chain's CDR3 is CASTPGPRESNQPQHF.